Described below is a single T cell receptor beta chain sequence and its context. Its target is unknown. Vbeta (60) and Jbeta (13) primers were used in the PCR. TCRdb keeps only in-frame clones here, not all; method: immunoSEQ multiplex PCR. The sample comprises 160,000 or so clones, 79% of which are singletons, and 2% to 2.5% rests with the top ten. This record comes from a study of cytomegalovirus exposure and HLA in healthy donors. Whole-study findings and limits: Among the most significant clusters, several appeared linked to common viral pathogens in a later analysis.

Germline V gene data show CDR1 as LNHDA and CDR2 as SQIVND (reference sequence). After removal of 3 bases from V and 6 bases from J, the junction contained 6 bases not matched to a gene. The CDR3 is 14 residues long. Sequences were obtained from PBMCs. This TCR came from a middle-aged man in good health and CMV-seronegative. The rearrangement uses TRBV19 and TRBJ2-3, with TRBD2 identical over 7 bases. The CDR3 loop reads CASSIRGSFDTQYF. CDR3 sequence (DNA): TGTGCCAGTAGTATTCGCGGGAGTTTTGATACGCAGTATTTT.